The 15 T cell receptor beta chains presented below share a single source sample, sequenced in a study of shared T cell receptors in the human thymus. Sequencing used immunoSEQ multiplex PCR; TCRdb keeps in-frame clones, though not all of them. The sample has 650,000 to 950,000 clones, 70% to 90% seen once. These data were also filed under a second study, of human thymus T cells.

The sequenced material came from thymocytes. These receptors were collected from a girl under three years old with a congenital heart defect.

The genes are TRBV14 and TRBJ1-4, with 8 bases that match TRBD1. The ends lost 1 base at V and 6 bases at J; junction bases unmatched: 4. The CDR3 consists of 15 residues. Germline CDR1 SGHDN, CDR2 FVKESK. The CDR3 sequence is CASSQGDRGDEKLFF. In DNA, the CDR3 is TGTGCCAGCAGCCAAGGTGACAGGGGTGATGAAAAACTGTTTTTT. Based on the CDR3 plus reference TRBV14 and TRBJ1-4, the full variable domain is EAGVTQFPSHSVIEKGQTVTLRCDPISGHDNLYWYRRVMGKEIKFLLHFVKESKQDESGMPNNRFLAERTGGTYSTLKVQPAELEDSGVYFCASSQGDRGDEKLFFGSGTQLSVL.

This clone was counted between two and nine times. The chain links TRBV5-8 to TRBJ1-5, with D uncertain. The V end was cut by 2 bases, the J end by 4 bases, with 13 bases between. Germline V gene data show CDR1 as SGHTS and CDR2 as YDEGEE. The CDR3 totals 15 residues. The DNA for the CDR3 is TGTGCCAGCAGCTTAGGCAGACCCGGGAATCAGCCCCAGCATTTT. Amino acids: CASSLGRPGNQPQHF.

The chain is built from TRBV9 and TRBJ1-6; D is possibly TRBD1 (5 bases). Germline V CDR1 and CDR2: SGDLS, YYNGEE. The V and J ends lost 0 bases and 10 bases respectively, with 23 bases between them. The CDR3 has 18 residues. CDR3 bases: TGTGCCAGCAGCGTAGTCAGTGAAGGGGCCGGAATCCCCTCACCCCTCCACTTT. This gives the protein CASSVVSEGAGIPSPLHF.

Points on this clone: The junction departs from germline at one end; a sequencing error may be responsible. Other DNA sequences in the sample encode the same CDR3. The chain is built from TRBV11-2 and TRBJ1-6, with D unclear. The V gene's germline CDR1 is SGHAT and CDR2 FQNNGV. The CDR3 is made up of 15 amino acids. The CDR3 protein is CASSLGATYNSPLHF. CDR3 coding DNA: TGTGCCAGCAGCCTCGGAGCGACCTATAATTCCCCCCTCCACTTT.

The chain couples TRBV19 to TRBJ1-1, with 7 bases aligning to TRBD1. The CDR3 is made up of 21 amino acids. Germline loops: CDR1 LNHDA, CDR2 SQIVND (reference sequence). After removal of 6 bases from V and 3 bases from J, the junction contained 28 bases not matched to a gene. The CDR3 sequence is CASRPPELGIGQVNGHTEAFF. The CDR3 nucleotides read TGTGCCAGTAGACCTCCCGAGCTCGGAATCGGACAGGTGAATGGTCACACTGAAGCTTTCTTT.

In its sample, this clone was seen a few times. The chain recombines TRBV6-5 with TRBJ1-6; D might be TRBD1 (6 bases). This CDR3 region has 14 residues. Trimming stripped 7 bases from V and 3 bases from J, with 10 bases between. Germline-derived CDR1 and CDR2 are MNHEY and SVGAGI. CDR3 nucleotide sequence: TGTGCCAGCACCCCGGGACACTATAATTCACCCCTCCACTTT. It yields the protein CASTPGHYNSPLHF.

This clone turned up a few times. The chain joins TRBV29-1 to TRBJ2-7, with 7 bases that match TRBD2. The trim removed 6 bases at V and 4 bases at J, leaving 6 bases unmatched. This CDR3 region has 12 residues. Per the germline V gene, CDR1 is SQVTM and CDR2 is ANQGSEA. The DNA for the CDR3 is TGCAGCGTAGCAGGACTAGGATACGAGCAGTACTTC. This translates into CSVAGLGYEQYF.

V usage is TRBV5-1 and J usage is TRBJ2-1; 11 bases map to TRBD1. This CDR3 has 14 residues. Germline-derived CDR1 and CDR2 are SGHRS and YFSETQ. Trimming took 4 bases from V and 12 from J; bases not matched to a gene: 9. CDR3 sequence (DNA): TGCGCCAGCAGCGGACCCGGGACAGGGGGTCGGCAGTTCTTC. Translating gives CASSGPGTGGRQFF.

The V and J genes are TRBV27 and TRBJ2-3; D is possibly TRBD1 (7 bases). Trimming shortened V by 2 bases and J by 8 bases, and 26 bases separated the two germline ends. Germline V gives CDR1 MNHEY, CDR2 SMNVEV (reference sequence). The CDR3 length is 18 residues. For the CDR3, the DNA is TGTGCCAGCAGTTTAGGAGGGGGCGGACCGCGGCGGAAGACTACGCAGTATTTT. Translating it yields CASSLGGGGPRRKTTQYF.

This sequence joins TRBV6-5 and TRBJ1-4; the D gene is possibly TRBD1 (6 bases). Germline V gene data show CDR1 as MNHEY and CDR2 as SVGAGI. The CDR3 is 16 residues long. V dropped 4 bases and J dropped 7 bases, with 19 bases sitting between them. The CDR3 coding sequence is TGTGCCAGCAGTTTGGGACACCGACACGCGAGTGAAAAACTGTTTTTT. This gives the protein CASSLGHRHASEKLFF.

The V and J genes are TRBV5-8 and TRBJ2-7; no reliable D call. From germline, CDR1 is SGHTS and CDR2 YDEGEE. Trimming pared 2 bases from V and 2 bases from J, leaving 11 bases between. The CDR3 totals 14 residues. The CDR3: CASSLRQVAYEQYF. In nucleotides, the CDR3 is TGTGCCAGCAGCTTAAGGCAGGTAGCCTACGAGCAGTACTTC.

The chain links TRBV5-1 to TRBJ1-6; 7 bases agree with TRBD1. The CDR3 totals 18 residues. The V and J ends lost 4 bases and 0 bases, in that order; junction bases with no gene match: 10. CDR1 is SGHRS, CDR2 YFSETQ, per germline. The CDR3 region is CASSMGQHSSSYNSPLHF. The CDR3 bases are TGCGCCAGCAGCATGGGACAGCATTCGAGCTCCTATAATTCACCCCTCCACTTT.

This clone was detected only once. The chain links TRBV30 to TRBJ1-1; D remains ambiguous. The V and J ends lost 4 bases and 7 bases respectively, with 16 bases between them. Germline V gene sequence: CDR1 GTSNPN, CDR2 SVGIG (reference sequence). There are 13 residues in the CDR3. The CDR3 region is CAWMQNQAGEAFF. CDR3 coding DNA: TGTGCCTGGATGCAGAATCAGGCAGGTGAAGCTTTCTTT.

The V call is TRBV4-2, the J call TRBJ1-2, with 7 positions matching TRBD1. J gave up 6 bases and V 4 bases, and 11 bases lay outside the gene matches. CDR3 size: 15 residues. The germline V gene encodes CDR1 LGHNA and CDR2 YNFKEQ. CDR3 residues: CASSRNAIGTDGYTF. In DNA form, the CDR3 reads TGTGCCAGCAGCCGCAACGCGATCGGGACAGATGGCTACACCTTC.

The CDR3 DNA follows: TGTGCCAGCAGCGGCGACAGGGGCTATGGCTACACCTTC. It translates to CASSGDRGYGYTF. The V gene is TRBV6-4, the J gene TRBJ1-2; TRBD1 agrees at 8 bases. Looked up from germline, CDR1 is MRHNA and CDR2 is SNTAGT. Trimming removed 6 bases from V and 4 bases from J; junction bases left unmatched: 4. The CDR3 is 13 residues long.